The 28 T cell receptor beta chains below come from one sample, sequenced in a study of human T cells and chemical hapten exposure. Time point specified: patch test 2, 6 weeks after DPC sensitization. Noted treatment: therapeutic diphenylcyclopropenone sensitization with weekly scalp DPC. TCRdb reprocessed the RACE reads with MiXCR, giving one entry per CDR3 protein. The sample carries tens of thousands of distinct CDR3 sequences, 11% recorded once. Sequenced here: whole blood, sampled in connection with sensitization to the hapten diphenylcyclopropenone (DPC). The source of these receptors is a man aged 18 to 30 with alopecia areata. Some clones in this sample may be carry-over from other donors' samples.

This clonotype showed up just a few times. V gene TRBV9 combines with J gene TRBJ2-2; TRBD2 matches 12 bases. The germline CDR1 and CDR2 sequences are SGDLS and YYNGEE. The CDR3 covers 19 residues. V dropped 2 bases and J dropped 0; count of bases not matched to a gene: 8. The CDR3 sequence is CASSVPGTSGPANTGELFF. The CDR3 coding sequence is TGTGCCAGCAGCGTGCCGGGGACTAGCGGGCCCGCGAACACCGGGGAGCTGTTTTTT.

This clonotype appeared a few times. The chain combines TRBV29-1 with TRBJ2-7; D may be TRBD1 (6 bases). The CDR3 contains 12 residues. Germline V gives CDR1 SQVTM, CDR2 ANQGSEA. The ends were cut back, 5 bases at V and 0 bases at J, with 8 bases in the middle. The CDR3 coding sequence is TGCAGCGTTTTGGACAGCTCCTACGAGCAGTACGTC. Translated: CSVLDSSYEQYV.

This clonotype was recorded many times. The chain recombines TRBV6-2 or TRBV6-3 with TRBJ1-5, with 7 positions matching TRBD1. CDR1 and CDR2 from the germline V gene are MNHEY and SVGEGT. The CDR3 spans 15 residues. V was clipped by 8 bases and J by 2 bases; unmatched bases: 9. CDR3 sequence reads: CASQDRNRGNQPQHF. CDR3 DNA sequence: TGTGCCAGCCAGGACAGGAACAGGGGCAATCAGCCCCAGCATTTT.

This clonotype occurred a few times. The J gene is TRBJ1-1, the V gene TRBV10-3; possibly TRBD1 for D (6 bases). From germline, CDR1 is ENHRY and CDR2 SYGVKD. This CDR3 has 15 residues. With 0 bases removed from V and 5 bases from J, the gap between germline ends came to 13 bases. For the CDR3, the DNA is TGTGCCATCAGTGAGTCGGGGGGGCCGTTTACTGAAGCTTTCTTT. It codes for CAISESGGPFTEAFF.

V and J are TRBV4-3 and TRBJ2-3; 10 bases align to TRBD2. Germline CDR1 and CDR2: LGHNA and YSLEER. The CDR3 loop spans 17 amino acids. V dropped 0 bases and J dropped 2; count of bases not matched to a gene: 5. CDR3 region: CASSQDAGTSDTDTQYF. CDR3 DNA sequence: TGCGCCAGCAGCCAAGATGCCGGGACTAGCGACACAGATACGCAGTATTTT.

This clonotype has ten or more counts. The chain is built from TRBV6-2 or TRBV6-3 and TRBJ2-1; D gene unclear. Between the trimmed V and J ends, which lost 3 bases and 6 bases, there was a span of 6 bases. The CDR3 sequence is 12 residues long. Germline assignment: CDR1 MNHEY and CDR2 SVGEGT. The DNA for the CDR3 is TGTGCCAGCAGTTATGGGCCCAATGAGCAGTTCTTC. This sequence encodes CASSYGPNEQFF.

The chain couples TRBV29-1 to TRBJ1-2, with D hard to call. The ends were cut back, 6 bases at V and 0 bases at J, with 14 bases in the middle. The length of the CDR3 is 14 residues. CDR1 and CDR2 (germline): SQVTM, ANQGSEA. CDR3 loop: CSVDMARANYGYTF. In nucleotides, the CDR3 is TGCAGCGTAGATATGGCGCGGGCTAACTATGGCTACACCTTC.

V and J are TRBV11-2 and TRBJ2-5, with 8 bases matching TRBD2. This CDR3 is built from 14 residues. V lost 6 bases and J lost 1; bases outside the gene matches: 4. CDR1 and CDR2 from the germline V gene are SGHAT and FQNNGV. In nucleotides, the CDR3 is TGTGCCAGCAGACTTGGACTAGCCCAAGAGACCCAGTACTTC. Residues: CASRLGLAQETQYF.

This clonotype was counted only a few times. V and J are TRBV6-1 and TRBJ1-2; tentative D call: TRBD1 (5 bases). This CDR3 comprises 14 residues. The germline V gene has CDR1 MNHNS and CDR2 SASEGT. Trimming removed 4 bases at V and 3 bases at J, with 12 bases between. Here the CDR3 DNA reads TGTGCCAGCAGTGTGCAGGGATTGGACTATGGCTACACCTTC. It translates to CASSVQGLDYGYTF.

The V gene is TRBV10-3, the J gene TRBJ1-2; a possible D gene is TRBD1 (5 bases). The CDR3 extends over 13 amino acids. Looked up from germline, CDR1 is ENHRY and CDR2 is SYGVKD. Trimming shortened V by 8 bases and J by 2 bases, and 12 bases separated the two germline ends. The CDR3 region is CAILAGGNYGYTF. The CDR3 DNA is TGTGCCATCCTCGCGGGGGGAAACTATGGCTACACCTTC.

This chain connects TRBV28 to TRBJ1-3; 7 nucleotides match TRBD1. The V and J ends lost 5 bases and 0 bases, in that order; junction bases with no gene match: 4. The CDR3 runs 15 residues. The germline V gene encodes CDR1 MDHEN and CDR2 SYDVKM. CDR3 nucleotides: TGTGCCAGCAGTCTGGGACAGTTCTCTGGAAACACCATATATTTT. Its protein is CASSLGQFSGNTIYF.

This clonotype was counted at least ten times. The chain uses TRBV28 and TRBJ1-5; D gene unclear. Germline CDR1 is MDHEN and CDR2 is SYDVKM. V gave up 8 bases and J gave up 9 bases, with 17 bases separating them. The CDR3 is made up of 13 amino acids. CDR3 in amino acids: CASCRTDEWPQHF. The CDR3 DNA reads as TGTGCCAGCTGCAGGACGGATGAATGGCCCCAGCATTTT.

The chain is built from TRBV10-3 and TRBJ1-1; D is ambiguous. CDR1 is ENHRY and CDR2 is SYGVKD in the germline V gene. This CDR3 spans 11 amino acids. Between the trimmed V and J ends, which lost 4 bases and 3 bases, there was a span of 3 bases. The CDR3 bases are TGTGCCATCAGTGCTGACACTGAAGCTTTCTTT. Residues: CAISADTEAFF.

This clonotype turned up a few times. V gene TRBV19 combines with J gene TRBJ2-6; maybe TRBD1 (5 bases). Germline values: CDR1 LNHDA, CDR2 SQIVND (reference sequence). This CDR3 spans 19 amino acids. Between the trimmed V and J ends, which lost 11 bases and 1 base, there was a span of 27 bases. The CDR3 nucleotides are TGTGCCTCCTTATCGTGGCAGGGCCTAATAAAGTCTGGGGCCAACGTCCTGACTTTC. Translating gives CASLSWQGLIKSGANVLTF. The whole variable domain, filled in from reference TRBV19 and TRBJ2-6, reads DGGITQSPKYLFRKEGQNVTLSCEQNLNHDAMYWYRQDPGQGLRLIYYSQIVNDFQKGDIAEGYSVSREKKESFPLTVTSAQKNPTAFYLCASLSWQGLIKSGANVLTFGAGSRLTVL.

This clonotype was seen a handful of times. V usage is TRBV6-2 or TRBV6-3 and J usage is TRBJ2-1; D is ambiguous. Trimming left V 7 bases short and J 9 bases short, with 19 bases between. Germline assignment: CDR1 MNHEY and CDR2 SVGEGT. CDR3 length: 14 amino acids. The CDR3 sequence is CASTPFFPPGEQFF. For the CDR3, the DNA is TGTGCCAGCACCCCGTTTTTTCCGCCGGGTGAGCAGTTCTTC.

This clonotype was found many times. V usage is TRBV29-1 and J usage is TRBJ2-2, with D unresolved. There are 14 residues in the CDR3. V gave up 4 bases and J gave up 2 bases, with 11 bases separating them. The germline gives CDR1 SQVTM, CDR2 ANQGSEA. CDR3 nucleotides: TGCAGCGTTGTGGCGGCCAGAAACACCGGGGAGCTGTTTTTT. This codes for CSVVAARNTGELFF.

This clonotype has ten or more counts. This chain links TRBV2 with TRBJ2-4, with 7 bases aligning to TRBD2. Trimming cost V 5 bases and J 0 bases; bases outside gene matches: 13. This CDR3 contains 18 residues. Germline V gene sequence: CDR1 SNHLY, CDR2 FYNNEI. The CDR3 DNA reads TGTGCCAGCAGTCTTGTAGGGAGGGGACTACTAGCCAAAAACATTCAGTACTTC. It encodes CASSLVGRGLLAKNIQYF.

This clonotype was observed a few times. The chain uses TRBV6-5 and TRBJ2-2; D gene uncertain. The germline CDR1 and CDR2 sequences are MNHEY and SVGAGI. This CDR3 contains 13 residues. Trimming removed 6 bases at V and 5 bases at J, with 10 bases between. This CDR3 reads CASRLQSTGELFF. The CDR3 DNA is TGTGCCAGCAGACTCCAGTCGACCGGGGAGCTGTTTTTT.

Written as DNA, the CDR3 is TGCAGTGCTATCAGAAACACTGAAGCTTTCTTT. Residues: CSAIRNTEAFF. This chain uses TRBV20-1 with TRBJ1-1; D unclear. The CDR3 has 11 residues. The germline gives CDR1 DFQATT, CDR2 SNEGSKA (reference sequence). Between the trimmed V and J ends, which lost 4 bases and 2 bases, there was a span of 5 bases.

The V and J genes are TRBV20-1 and TRBJ1-6; D perhaps matches TRBD1 (5 bases). This CDR3 region has 14 residues. Trimming took 2 bases from V and 10 from J, leaving 15 bases between them. Germline V gene data show CDR1 as DFQATT and CDR2 as SNEGSKA (reference sequence). CDR3 loop: CSARKGTDDSPLHF. The CDR3 region has the DNA TGCAGTGCTAGAAAGGGGACGGATGACTCACCCCTCCACTTT.

A few counts support this clonotype. The V and J genes are TRBV9 and TRBJ2-7, with 12 bases matching TRBD2. Germline V gene sequence: CDR1 SGDLS, CDR2 YYNGEE. V shed 4 bases, J shed 4 bases, and the junction held 3 bases outside the gene matches. There are 14 residues in the CDR3. In DNA form, the CDR3 reads TGTGCCAGCAGCCCGACTAGCGGGGGATACGAGCAGTACGTC. Translated, it gives CASSPTSGGYEQYV.

This rearrangement joins TRBV6-1 to TRBJ2-6; TRBD1 is a possible D gene (5 bases). Per germline, CDR1 MNHNS and CDR2 SASEGT. This CDR3 contains 15 residues. V shed 8 bases and J shed 0 bases, with 11 bases lying between them. The CDR3 sequence: CASFRRGSGANVLTF. In DNA form, the CDR3 reads TGTGCCAGCTTCCGAAGGGGCTCTGGGGCCAACGTCCTGACTTTC.

This clonotype showed up just a few times. The chain links TRBV29-1 to TRBJ1-1; D not resolved. The length of the CDR3 is 10 residues. The V and J ends lost 4 bases and 4 bases respectively, with 4 bases between them. The germline V gene encodes CDR1 SQVTM and CDR2 ANQGSEA. The DNA for the CDR3 is TGCAGCGTTGCAACCACTGAAGCTTTCTTT. Amino acids: CSVATTEAFF.

This clonotype was found many times. The chain links TRBV9 to TRBJ1-2; D is unclear. Looked up from germline, CDR1 is SGDLS and CDR2 is YYNGEE. The CDR3 consists of 13 residues. V lost 4 bases and J lost 4, with 11 bases in between. The CDR3 loop reads CASSLLNSYGYTF. The CDR3 DNA is TGTGCCAGCAGCCTTTTAAACAGCTATGGCTACACCTTC.

This clonotype has a count of ten or more. The chain joins TRBV29-1 to TRBJ1-1; 9 bases align to TRBD1. Trimming at V came to 6 bases and at J to 3 bases, leaving 5 bases not matched to a gene. CDR1 and CDR2 (germline): SQVTM, ANQGSEA. This CDR3 is built from 13 residues. CDR3 in DNA: TGCAGCGTGGCCCGGGACAGGGACACTGAAGCTTTCTTT. Translation: CSVARDRDTEAFF.

V usage is TRBV7-2 and J usage is TRBJ2-7; D possibly uses TRBD1 or TRBD2 (6 bases each). Trimming removed 1 base at V and 2 bases at J, with 12 bases between. CDR3 length: 15 amino acids. The germline V gene has CDR1 SGHTA and CDR2 FQGNSA. CDR3 region: CASSLDMGGPYEQYV. DNA for the CDR3: TGTGCCAGCAGCTTAGATATGGGGGGCCCCTACGAGCAGTACGTC.

The table lists this clonotype with a few counts. J is TRBJ1-1 and V is TRBV7-6; D not resolved. CDR1 is SGHVS, CDR2 FNYEAQ, per germline. This CDR3 contains 17 residues. Trimming took off 5 bases at V and 0 bases at J, with 19 bases between the two ends. In DNA form, the CDR3 reads TGTGCCAGCAGCCAACTCATGGTGAGGCCCCTGAACACTGAAGCTTTCTTT. It codes for CASSQLMVRPLNTEAFF. Supplemented by reference TRBV7-6 and TRBJ1-1, the full variable domain reads GAGVSQSPRYKVTKRGQDVALRCDPISGHVSLYWYRQALGQGPEFLTYFNYEAQQDKSGLPNDRFSAERPEGSISTLTIQRTEQRDSAMYRCASSQLMVRPLNTEAFFGQGTRLTVV.

DNA of the CDR3: TGTGCCAGCAGTTTGCCCGGACAGTACTCCTACGAGCAGTACTTC. Encoded protein: CASSLPGQYSYEQYF. The genes are TRBV28 and TRBJ2-7, with a possible D match to TRBD1 (6 bases). Germline lookup yields CDR1 MDHEN and CDR2 SYDVKM. Trimming stripped 3 bases from V and 0 bases from J, with 12 bases between. The CDR3 loop spans 15 amino acids.